Shown below are 2 T cell receptor beta chains from a single sample sequenced in a study of shared clonotypes between healthy human individuals. Sequencing used immunoSEQ multiplex PCR; TCRdb keeps in-frame clones, though not all of them. The sample carries some 2,000,000 clones, roughly 95% recorded once. The source material was naive CD4+ T cells sorted from blood. Subset given: CD45RA+ positively selected. Receptors were obtained from a man aged 18 to 35 in good health.

The chain is built from TRBV5-1 and TRBJ2-2, with TRBD2 matching 8 bases. The CDR3 spans 14 residues. Germline V gene sequence: CDR1 SGHRS, CDR2 YFSETQ. Trimming at V came to 5 bases and at J to 7 bases, leaving 7 bases not matched to a gene. Written as DNA, the CDR3 is TGCGCCAGCAGACAAGGACTAGCCGGCGGGGAGCTGTTTTTT. Translation: CASRQGLAGGELFF.

J is TRBJ2-5 and V is TRBV7-2; TRBD1 might be the D (5 bases). The CDR3 covers 14 residues. From germline, CDR1 is SGHTA and CDR2 FQGNSA. V was trimmed by 0 bases and J by 9 bases, leaving 14 bases between them. CDR3 nucleotide sequence: TGTGCCAGCAGCTTAGCGGGGCCCTCGTCGGCCCAGTACTTC. This sequence encodes CASSLAGPSSAQYF.